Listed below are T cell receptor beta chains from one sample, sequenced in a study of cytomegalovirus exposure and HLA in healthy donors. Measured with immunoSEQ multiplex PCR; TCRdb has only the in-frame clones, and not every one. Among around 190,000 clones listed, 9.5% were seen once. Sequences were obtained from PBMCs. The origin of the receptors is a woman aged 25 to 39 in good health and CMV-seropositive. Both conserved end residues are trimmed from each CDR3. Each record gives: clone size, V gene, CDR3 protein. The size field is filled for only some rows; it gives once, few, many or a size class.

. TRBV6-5 ASSYGGATGNTIY
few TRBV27 ASSWTRLTGELF
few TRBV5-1 ASSPAGASYEQY
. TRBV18 ASSQRLPRSGNTIY
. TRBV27 ASRPVGVGEQY
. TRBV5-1 ASSPTAGGIREQY
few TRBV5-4 ASSLRSDTQY
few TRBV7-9 ASSWLAGGEGSYNEQF
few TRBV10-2 ASGAGYEQY
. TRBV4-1 ASSQEGATDEQY
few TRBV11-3 ASSLGSGEQY
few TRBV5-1 ASRDSSYEQY
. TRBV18 ASSAAIGQGKETQY
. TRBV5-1 ASSLVRLAYEQY
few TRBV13 ASSPGGTYTEAF
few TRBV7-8 ASSSPTETPYEQY
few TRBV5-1 ASSGQDTNYEQY
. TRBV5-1 ASSSGTGAIEKLF
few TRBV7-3 ASREGVNTEAF
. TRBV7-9 ASSAGGSGDTQY
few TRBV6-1 ASSEPQDKTPYEQY
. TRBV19 ASRSDRWNTEAF
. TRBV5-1 ASSSNRAGPYNEQF
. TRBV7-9 ASSLDRTTNEKLF
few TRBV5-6 ASRRTDYYEQY
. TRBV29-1 SVPRKYEQF
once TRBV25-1 ASRRLAGGEDTQY
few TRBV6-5 ASSDHGTVGGGYT
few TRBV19 ATKGQNNEKLF
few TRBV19 ASRAGDFGNTIY
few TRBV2 ASSMGQGSSYEQY
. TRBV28 ASSFIDRISYNEQF
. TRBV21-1 ASSKIPGLAEGVYEQY
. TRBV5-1 ASSTRTGSEKLF
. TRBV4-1 ASSKEGDRGLYGYT
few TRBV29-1 SFAPGGLAGELF
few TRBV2 ASSDRVRETQY
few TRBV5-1 ASSLVQGQGGNTIY
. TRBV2 ASSESPGQGLLFGYT
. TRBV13 ASSFLGLAGDTDTQY
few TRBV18 ASSPPSTEAF
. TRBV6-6 ASSYSIRGNTEAF
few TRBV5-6 ASSFWGTGTGETQY
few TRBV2 ASTPPSGLAGNEQY
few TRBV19 ASSIPGGGGNQPQH
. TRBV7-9 ASVLTGNTEAF
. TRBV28 ATTSGQGVFYYGYT
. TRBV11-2 ASSLVVGAGGVDTQY
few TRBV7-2 ASSFLPTDSNQPQH
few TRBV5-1 ASSLELLSDRPIYEQY
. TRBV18 ASSPQQGRNYGYT
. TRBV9 ASSVATGEGGETQY
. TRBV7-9 ASSRDLVEQLF